Given below is one TCR beta chain in context. Its specificity is unknown. Trimming pared 0 bases from V and 0 bases from J, leaving 4 bases between. The CDR3 has 14 amino acids. Germline loops: CDR1 SGHTA, CDR2 FQGTGA. The data stem from a study of cytomegalovirus exposure and HLA in healthy donors. On the study more broadly: A later analysis reported the 120 or so validation repertoires used the same platform as the 500 to 800 first-cohort repertoires.

General study points: Under in vitro conditions, a few CMV-associated chains were confirmed as specific for CMV antigens. It was reportedly the case that the classifier diagnosed cytomegalovirus status with high specificity and sensitivity.

Profiling relied on immunoSEQ multiplex PCR, and the TCRdb table lists in-frame clones only, not all of them. The sample records some 340,000 clones, about 90% being singletons. V usage is TRBV7-3 and J usage is TRBJ2-3; no clear D. The origin of this receptor is a woman in her 30s in good health and CMV-seropositive. Sequenced input: PBMCs. The CDR3 is CASSLTRSTDTQYF. For the CDR3, the DNA is TGTGCCAGCAGCTTAACGAGAAGCACAGATACGCAGTATTTT.